This T cell receptor (beta chain) was identified in a study of T cell repertoires in cytomegalovirus infection. Overall study context: Indications came from public TCR beta signatures; they pointed to CMV infection and to a matching HLA type. General study findings and limits: Predominance within the ex vivo response was attributable to HLA-C-restricted CMV-specific TCR beta clonotypes. Cumulative public TCR beta family frequency identified carriers of CMV plus the relevant HLA.

Per the germline V gene, CDR1 is SGHAT and CDR2 is FQNNGV. V lost 4 bases to trimming and J lost 6 bases; unmatched junction nucleotides: 8. The CDR3 length is 16 residues. This clonotype was picked up a small number of times. The antigen is not known. MiXCR, applied by TCRdb to the reads, yields one record per CDR3 protein. The data show around 530,000 distinct CDR3 sequences, approximately 17% seen once. The sequence came from a human donor in good health (CMV status not recorded). Some clones in this sample may be carry-over from other donors' samples. The chain employs TRBV11-2 and TRBJ1-4, with 10 bases matching TRBD1. Sequences were obtained from CD8+ T cells from PBMCs. CDR3 coding DNA: TGTGCCAGCAGCTCCAATCCCGGGACAGGGGATGAAAAACTGTTTTTT. It codes for CASSSNPGTGDEKLFF.